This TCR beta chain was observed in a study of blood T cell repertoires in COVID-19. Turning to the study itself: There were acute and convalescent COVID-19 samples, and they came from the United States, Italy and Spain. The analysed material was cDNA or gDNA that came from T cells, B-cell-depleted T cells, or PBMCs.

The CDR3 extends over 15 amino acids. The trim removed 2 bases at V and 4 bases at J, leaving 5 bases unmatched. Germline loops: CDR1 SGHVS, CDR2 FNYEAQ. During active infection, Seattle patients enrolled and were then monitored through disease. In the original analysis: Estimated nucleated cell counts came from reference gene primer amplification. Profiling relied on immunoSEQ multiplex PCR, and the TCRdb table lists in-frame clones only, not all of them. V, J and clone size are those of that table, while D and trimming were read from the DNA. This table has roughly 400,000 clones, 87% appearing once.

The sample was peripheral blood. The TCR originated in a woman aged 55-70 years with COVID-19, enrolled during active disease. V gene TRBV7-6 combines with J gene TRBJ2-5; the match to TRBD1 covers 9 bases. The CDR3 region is CASSLSGQGGETQYF. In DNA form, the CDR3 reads TGTGCCAGCAGCTTATCGGGACAGGGAGGAGAGACCCAGTACTTC.